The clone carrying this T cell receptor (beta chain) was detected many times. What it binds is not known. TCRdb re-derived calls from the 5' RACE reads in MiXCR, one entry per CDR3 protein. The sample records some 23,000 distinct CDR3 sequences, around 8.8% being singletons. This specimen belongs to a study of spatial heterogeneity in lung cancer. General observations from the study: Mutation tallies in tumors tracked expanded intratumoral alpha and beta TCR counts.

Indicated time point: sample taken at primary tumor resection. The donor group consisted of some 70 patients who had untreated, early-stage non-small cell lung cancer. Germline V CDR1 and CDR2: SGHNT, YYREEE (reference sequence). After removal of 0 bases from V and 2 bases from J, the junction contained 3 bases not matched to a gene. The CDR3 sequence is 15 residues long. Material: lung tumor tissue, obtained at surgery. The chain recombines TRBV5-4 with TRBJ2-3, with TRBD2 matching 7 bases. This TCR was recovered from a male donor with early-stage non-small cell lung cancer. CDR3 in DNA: TGTGCCAGCAGCTTGGGACTAGCCTCCACAGATACGCAGTATTTT. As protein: CASSLGLASTDTQYF.